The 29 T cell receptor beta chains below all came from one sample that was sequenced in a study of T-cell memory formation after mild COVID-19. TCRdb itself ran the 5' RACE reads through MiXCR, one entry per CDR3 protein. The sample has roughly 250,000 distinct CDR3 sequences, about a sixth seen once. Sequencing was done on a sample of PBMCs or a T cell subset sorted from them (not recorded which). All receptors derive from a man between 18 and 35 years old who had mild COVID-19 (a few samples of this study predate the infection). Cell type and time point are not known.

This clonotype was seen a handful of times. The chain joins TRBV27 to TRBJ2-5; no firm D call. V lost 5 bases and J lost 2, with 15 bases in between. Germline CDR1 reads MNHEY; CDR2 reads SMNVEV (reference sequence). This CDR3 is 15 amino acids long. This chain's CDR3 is CASSPARGRQETQYF. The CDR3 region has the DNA TGTGCCAGCAGTCCCGCACGAGGCCGGCAAGAGACCCAGTACTTC.

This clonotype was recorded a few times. The CDR3 loop reads CSASHHEQFF. The CDR3 DNA follows: TGCAGTGCTTCCCACCATGAGCAGTTCTTC. J is TRBJ2-1 and V is TRBV20-1, with D uncertain. Germline CDR1 is DFQATT and CDR2 is SNEGSKA (reference sequence). The CDR3 runs 10 residues. V lost 5 bases to trimming and J lost 8 bases, with 7 bases between them.

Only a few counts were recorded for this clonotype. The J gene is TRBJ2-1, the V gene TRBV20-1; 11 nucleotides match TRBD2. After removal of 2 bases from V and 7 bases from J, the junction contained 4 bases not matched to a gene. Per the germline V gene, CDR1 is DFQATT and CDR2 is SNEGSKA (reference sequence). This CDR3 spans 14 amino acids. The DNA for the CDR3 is TGCAGTGCTAGAACTAGCGGGGGTAGGAATGAGCAGTTCTTC. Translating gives CSARTSGGRNEQFF.

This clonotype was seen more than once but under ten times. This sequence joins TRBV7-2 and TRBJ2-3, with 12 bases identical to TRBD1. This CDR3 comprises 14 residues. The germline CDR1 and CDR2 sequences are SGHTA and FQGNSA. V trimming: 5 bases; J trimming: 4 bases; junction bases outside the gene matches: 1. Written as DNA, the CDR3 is TGTGCCAGCAGCCGGGACAGGGGGCCAGATACGCAGTATTTT. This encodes CASSRDRGPDTQYF.

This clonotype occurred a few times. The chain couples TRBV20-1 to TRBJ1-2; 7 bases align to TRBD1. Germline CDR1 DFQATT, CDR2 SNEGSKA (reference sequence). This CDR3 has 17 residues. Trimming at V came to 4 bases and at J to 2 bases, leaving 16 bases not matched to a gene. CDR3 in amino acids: CSATLLQTGRGNYGYTF. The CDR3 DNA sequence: TGCAGTGCTACCCTACTTCAGACAGGGCGTGGGAACTATGGCTACACCTTC.

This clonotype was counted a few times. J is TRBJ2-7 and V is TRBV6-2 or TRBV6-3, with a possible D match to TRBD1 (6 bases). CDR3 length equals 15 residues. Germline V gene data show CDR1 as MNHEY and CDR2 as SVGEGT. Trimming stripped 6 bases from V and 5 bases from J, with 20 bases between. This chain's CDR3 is CASSTGSWHLDEQYV. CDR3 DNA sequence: TGTGCCAGCAGCACAGGGTCGTGGCACTTGGACGAGCAGTACGTC.

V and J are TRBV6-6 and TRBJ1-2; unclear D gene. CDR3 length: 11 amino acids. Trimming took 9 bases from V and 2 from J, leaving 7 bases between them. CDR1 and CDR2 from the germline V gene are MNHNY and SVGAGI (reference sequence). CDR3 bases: TGTGCCAGTTCGGTAAACTATGGCTACACCTTC. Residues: CASSVNYGYTF.

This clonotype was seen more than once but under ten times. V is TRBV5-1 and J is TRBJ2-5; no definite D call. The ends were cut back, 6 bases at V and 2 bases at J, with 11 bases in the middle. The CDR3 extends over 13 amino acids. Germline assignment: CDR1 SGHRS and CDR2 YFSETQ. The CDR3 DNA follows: TGCGCCAGCACCATCGACAATCAAGAGACCCAGTACTTC. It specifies CASTIDNQETQYF.

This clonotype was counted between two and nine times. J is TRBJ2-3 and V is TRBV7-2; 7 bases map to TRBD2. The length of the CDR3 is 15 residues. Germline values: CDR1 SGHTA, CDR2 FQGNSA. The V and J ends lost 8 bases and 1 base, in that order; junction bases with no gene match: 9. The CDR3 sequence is CASLWEGLGTDTQYF. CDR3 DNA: TGTGCCAGCTTATGGGAGGGCCTTGGCACAGATACGCAGTATTTT.

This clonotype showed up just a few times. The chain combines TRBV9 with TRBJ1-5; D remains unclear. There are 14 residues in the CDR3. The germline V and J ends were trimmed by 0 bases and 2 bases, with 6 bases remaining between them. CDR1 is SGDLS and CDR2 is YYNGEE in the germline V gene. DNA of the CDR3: TGTGCCAGCAGCGTAGAGGCCGGCAATCAGCCCCAGCATTTT. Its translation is CASSVEAGNQPQHF.

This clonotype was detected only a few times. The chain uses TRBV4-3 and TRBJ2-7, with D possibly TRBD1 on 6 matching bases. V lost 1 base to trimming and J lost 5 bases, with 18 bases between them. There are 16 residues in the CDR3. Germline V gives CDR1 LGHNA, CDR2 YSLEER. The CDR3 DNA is TGCGCCAGCAGCCAAGTCGTAGCCAGGGGATTCGACGAGCAGTACTTC. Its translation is CASSQVVARGFDEQYF.

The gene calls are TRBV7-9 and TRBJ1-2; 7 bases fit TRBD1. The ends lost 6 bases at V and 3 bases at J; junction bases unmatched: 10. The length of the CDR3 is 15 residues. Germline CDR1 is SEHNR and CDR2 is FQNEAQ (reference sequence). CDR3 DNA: TGTGCCAGCAGTTTTCGAGGGACAGAATACTATGGCTACACCTTC. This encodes CASSFRGTEYYGYTF. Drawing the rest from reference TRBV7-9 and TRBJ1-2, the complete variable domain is DTGVSQNPRHKITKRGQNVTFRCDPISEHNRLYWYRQTLGQGPEFLTYFQNEAQLEKSRLLSDRFSAERPKGSFSTLEIQRTEQGDSAMYLCASSFRGTEYYGYTFGSGTRLTVV.

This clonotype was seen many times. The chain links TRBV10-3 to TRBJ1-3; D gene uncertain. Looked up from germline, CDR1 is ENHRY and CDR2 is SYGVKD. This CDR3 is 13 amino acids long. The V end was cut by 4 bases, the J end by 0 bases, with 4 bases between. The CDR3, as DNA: TGTGCCATCAGTGGCAGCTCTGGAAACACCATATATTTT. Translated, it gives CAISGSSGNTIYF.

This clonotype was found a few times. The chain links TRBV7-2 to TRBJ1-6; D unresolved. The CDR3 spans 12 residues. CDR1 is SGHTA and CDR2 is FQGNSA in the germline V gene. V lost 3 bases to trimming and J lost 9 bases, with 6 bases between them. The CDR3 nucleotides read TGTGCCAGCAGCTTTGAGGCTTCACCCCTCCACTTT. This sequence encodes CASSFEASPLHF.

The CDR3 DNA sequence: TGTGCCAGCAGCTTAAAAAGGGACCGGCTTCAAGAGACCCAGTACTTC. This translates into CASSLKRDRLQETQYF. V is TRBV11-2 and J is TRBJ2-5; the D gene could be TRBD1 or TRBD2 (5 bases each). Germline loops: CDR1 SGHAT, CDR2 FQNNGV. This CDR3 has 16 residues. Trimming left V 2 bases short and J 2 bases short, with 15 bases between.

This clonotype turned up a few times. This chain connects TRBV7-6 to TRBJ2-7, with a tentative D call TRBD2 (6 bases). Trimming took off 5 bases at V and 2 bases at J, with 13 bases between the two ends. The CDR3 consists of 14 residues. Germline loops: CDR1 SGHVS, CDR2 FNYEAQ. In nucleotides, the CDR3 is TGTGCCAGCAGCCCGGGACTGACACCCTACGAGCAGTACGTC. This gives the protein CASSPGLTPYEQYV.

The CDR3 region has the DNA TGTGCCAGCGGTCCGGCTAGCGGGGCCAAATACGTGGAGCAGTACGTC. It yields the protein CASGPASGAKYVEQYV. J is TRBJ2-7 and V is TRBV6-1; 9 nucleotides align to TRBD2. The CDR3 consists of 16 residues. V lost 8 bases and J lost 7; bases outside the gene matches: 18. Germline V gene sequence: CDR1 MNHNS, CDR2 SASEGT.

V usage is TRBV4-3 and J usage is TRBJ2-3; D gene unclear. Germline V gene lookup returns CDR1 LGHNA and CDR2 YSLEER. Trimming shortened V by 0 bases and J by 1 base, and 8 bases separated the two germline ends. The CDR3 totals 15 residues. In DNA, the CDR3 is TGCGCCAGCAGCCAAGACCCGCAGGGCACAGATACGCAGTATTTT. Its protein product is CASSQDPQGTDTQYF.

CDR3 sequence reads: CASSEAEGTNSPLHF. The CDR3 DNA reads as TGTGCCAGCAGTGAAGCAGAGGGGACCAATTCACCCCTCCACTTT. The chain employs TRBV6-1 and TRBJ1-6, with a weak D call TRBD1 (5 bases). Trimming left V 0 bases short and J 7 bases short, with 10 bases between. Germline V gene data show CDR1 as MNHNS and CDR2 as SASEGT. The CDR3 consists of 15 residues.

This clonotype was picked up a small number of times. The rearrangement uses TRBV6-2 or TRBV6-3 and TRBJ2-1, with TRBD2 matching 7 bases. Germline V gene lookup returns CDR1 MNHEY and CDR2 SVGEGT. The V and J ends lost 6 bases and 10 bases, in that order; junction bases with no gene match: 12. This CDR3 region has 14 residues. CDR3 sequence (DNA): TGTGCCAGCAGAAGAATTATACTAGCGATGGAGCAGTTCTTC. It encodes CASRRIILAMEQFF.

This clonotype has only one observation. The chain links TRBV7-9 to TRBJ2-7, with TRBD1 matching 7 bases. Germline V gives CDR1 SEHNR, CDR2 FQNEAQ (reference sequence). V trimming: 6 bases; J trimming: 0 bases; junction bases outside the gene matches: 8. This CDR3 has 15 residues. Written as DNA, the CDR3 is TGTGCCAGCAGACGACAGGGCACGACCTCCTACGAGCAGTACTTC. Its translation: CASRRQGTTSYEQYF.

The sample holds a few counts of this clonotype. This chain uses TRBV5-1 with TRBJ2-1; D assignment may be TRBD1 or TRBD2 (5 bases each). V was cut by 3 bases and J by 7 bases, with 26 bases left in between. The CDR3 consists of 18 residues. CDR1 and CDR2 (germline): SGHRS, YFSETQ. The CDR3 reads CASSSIPRGPGGGNEQFF. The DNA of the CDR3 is TGCGCCAGCAGCTCCATCCCGCGAGGACCTGGGGGTGGTAATGAGCAGTTCTTC.

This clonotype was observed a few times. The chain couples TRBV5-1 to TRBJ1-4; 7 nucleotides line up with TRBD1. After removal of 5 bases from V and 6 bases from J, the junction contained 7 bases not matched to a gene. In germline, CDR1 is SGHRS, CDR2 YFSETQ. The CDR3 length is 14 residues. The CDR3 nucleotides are TGCGCCAGCAGGTCCGGGACAGACGATGAAAAACTGTTTTTT. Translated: CASRSGTDDEKLFF. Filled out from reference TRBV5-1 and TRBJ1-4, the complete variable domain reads KAGVTQTPRYLIKTRGQQVTLSCSPISGHRSVSWYQQTPGQGLQFLFEYFSETQRNKGNFPGRFSGRQFSNSRSEMNVSTLELGDSALYLCASRSGTDDEKLFFGSGTQLSVL.

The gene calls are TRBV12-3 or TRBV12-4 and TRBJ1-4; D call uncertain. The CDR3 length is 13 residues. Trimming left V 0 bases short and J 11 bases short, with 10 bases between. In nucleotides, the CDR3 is TGTGCCAGCAGTTTAGCGCCAGAAGTGAAACTGTTTTTT. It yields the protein CASSLAPEVKLFF.

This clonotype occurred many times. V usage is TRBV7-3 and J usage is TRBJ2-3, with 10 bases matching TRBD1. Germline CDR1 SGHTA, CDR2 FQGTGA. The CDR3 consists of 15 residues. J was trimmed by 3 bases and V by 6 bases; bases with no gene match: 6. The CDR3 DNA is TGTGCCAGCAGGCGACAGGGGGCGCCGACAGATACGCAGTATTTT. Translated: CASRRQGAPTDTQYF.

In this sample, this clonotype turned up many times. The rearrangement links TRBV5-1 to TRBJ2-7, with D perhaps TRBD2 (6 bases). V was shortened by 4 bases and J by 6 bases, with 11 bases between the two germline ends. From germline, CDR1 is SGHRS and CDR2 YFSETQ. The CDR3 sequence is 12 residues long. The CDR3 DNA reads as TGCGCCAGCAGCAGGAGGGGACCCGAGCAGTACTTC. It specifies CASSRRGPEQYF.

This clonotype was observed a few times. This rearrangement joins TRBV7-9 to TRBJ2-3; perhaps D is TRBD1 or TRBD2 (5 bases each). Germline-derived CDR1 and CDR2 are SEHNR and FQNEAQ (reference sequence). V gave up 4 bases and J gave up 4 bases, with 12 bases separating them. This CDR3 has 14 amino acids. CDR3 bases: TGTGCCAGCAGCTCCGACCGGGGCGCAGATACGCAGTATTTT. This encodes CASSSDRGADTQYF.

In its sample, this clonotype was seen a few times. The CDR3 DNA reads as TGTGCCAGCAGACAGGGGTACGAGCAGTACTTC. It specifies CASRQGYEQYF. V usage is TRBV6-2 or TRBV6-3 and J usage is TRBJ2-7; the match to TRBD1 covers 7 bases. From germline, CDR1 is MNHEY and CDR2 SVGEGT. With V trimmed by 6 bases and J by 4 bases, 0 bases remained unmatched. This CDR3 region has 11 residues.

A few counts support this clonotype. The CDR3 protein is CASSFEGIGSPLHF. The CDR3 DNA follows: TGTGCCAGCAGTTTTGAGGGGATCGGGTCACCCCTCCACTTT. J is TRBJ1-6 and V is TRBV12-3 or TRBV12-4; D may be TRBD1 (5 bases). The V and J ends lost 3 bases and 10 bases respectively, with 13 bases between them. The CDR3 runs to 14 residues.